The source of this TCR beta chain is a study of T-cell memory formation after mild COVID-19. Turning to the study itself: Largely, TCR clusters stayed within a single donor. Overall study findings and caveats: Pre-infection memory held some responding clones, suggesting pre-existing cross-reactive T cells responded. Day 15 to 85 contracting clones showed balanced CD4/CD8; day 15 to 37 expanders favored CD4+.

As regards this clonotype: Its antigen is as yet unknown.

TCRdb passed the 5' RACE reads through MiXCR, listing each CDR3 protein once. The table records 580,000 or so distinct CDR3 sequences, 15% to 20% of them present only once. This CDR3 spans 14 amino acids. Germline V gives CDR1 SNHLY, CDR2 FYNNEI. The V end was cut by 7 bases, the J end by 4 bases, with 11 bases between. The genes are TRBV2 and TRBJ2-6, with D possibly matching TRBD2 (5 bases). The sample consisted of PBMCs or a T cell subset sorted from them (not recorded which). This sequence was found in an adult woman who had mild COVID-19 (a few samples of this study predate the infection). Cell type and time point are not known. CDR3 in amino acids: CASIEGSGANVLTF. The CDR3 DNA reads TGTGCCAGCATCGAGGGATCCGGGGCCAACGTCCTGACTTTC.